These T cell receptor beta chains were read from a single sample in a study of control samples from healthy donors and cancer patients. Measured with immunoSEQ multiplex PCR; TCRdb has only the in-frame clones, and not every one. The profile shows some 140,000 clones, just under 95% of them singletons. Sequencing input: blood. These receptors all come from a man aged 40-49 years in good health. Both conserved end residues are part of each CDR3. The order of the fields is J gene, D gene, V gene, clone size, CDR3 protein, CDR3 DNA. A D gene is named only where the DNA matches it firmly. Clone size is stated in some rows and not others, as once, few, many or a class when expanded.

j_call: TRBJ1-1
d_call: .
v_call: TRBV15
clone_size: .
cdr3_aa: CATSRDLEGSTEAFF
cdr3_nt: TGTGCCACCAGCAGAGATTTGGAGGGGAGCACTGAAGCTTTCTTT

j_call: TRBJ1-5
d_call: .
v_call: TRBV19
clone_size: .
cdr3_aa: CASSTPGHNQPQHF
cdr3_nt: TGTGCCAGTAGTACCCCCGGACACAATCAGCCCCAGCATTTT

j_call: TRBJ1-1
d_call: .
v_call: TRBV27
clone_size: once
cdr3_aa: CASSFHYGARDTEAFF
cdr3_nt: TGTGCCAGCAGTTTTCACTACGGGGCCCGGGACACTGAAGCTTTCTTT

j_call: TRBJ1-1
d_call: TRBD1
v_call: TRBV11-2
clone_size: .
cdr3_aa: CASSSQQGRTEAFF
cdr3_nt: TGTGCCAGCAGCTCCCAACAGGGGCGGACTGAAGCTTTCTTT

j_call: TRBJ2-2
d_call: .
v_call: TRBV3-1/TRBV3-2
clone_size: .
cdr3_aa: CASSQESSLTGELFF
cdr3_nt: TGTGCCAGCAGCCAAGAGTCTAGCCTTACCGGGGAGCTGTTTTTT

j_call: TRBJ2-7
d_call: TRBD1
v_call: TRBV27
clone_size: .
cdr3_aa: CASSFQGAHEQYF
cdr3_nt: TGTGCCAGCAGTTTTCAGGGGGCCCACGAGCAGTACTTC

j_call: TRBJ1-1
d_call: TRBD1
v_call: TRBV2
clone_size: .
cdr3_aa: CASNLDRGGTEAFF
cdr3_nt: TGTGCCAGCAACCTGGACAGGGGAGGCACTGAAGCTTTCTTT

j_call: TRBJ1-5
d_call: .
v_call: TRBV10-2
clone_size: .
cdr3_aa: CASTAGWSQPQHF
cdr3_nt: TGCGCCAGCACAGCGGGGTGGAGTCAGCCCCAGCATTTT

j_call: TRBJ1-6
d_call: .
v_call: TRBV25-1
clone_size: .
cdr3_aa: CASSDGFANSPLHF
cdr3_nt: TGTGCCAGCAGTGACGGGTTCGCAAATTCACCCCTCCACTTT

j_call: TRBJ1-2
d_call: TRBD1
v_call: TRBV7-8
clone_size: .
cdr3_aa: CASSSGQESYTF
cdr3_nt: TGTGCCAGCAGCTCGGGACAGGAGAGCTACACCTTC